The 14 T cell receptor beta chains below come from one sample, sequenced in a study of blood T cell repertoires in COVID-19. Profiling relied on immunoSEQ multiplex PCR, and the TCRdb table lists in-frame clones only, not all of them. The sample includes 230,000 or so clones, roughly four fifths of them seen just once. Material: PBMCs or T cells enriched from blood (not recorded which). The receptors were gathered from a man aged 50 or older who had recovered from COVID-19.

The V and J genes are TRBV12-3 or TRBV12-4 and TRBJ2-5, with a tentative D call TRBD2 (5 bases). The V and J ends lost 11 bases and 2 bases respectively, with 15 bases between them. The CDR3 runs to 13 residues. Here the CDR3 reads CAVAPGIQETQYF. For the CDR3, the DNA is TGTGCCGTGGCACCGGGAATTCAAGAGACCCAGTACTTC.

This rearrangement joins TRBV13 to TRBJ1-3, with D perhaps matching TRBD1 (5 bases). CDR3 length equals 18 residues. The ends were cut back, 2 bases at V and 0 bases at J, with 17 bases in the middle. The germline V gene has CDR1 PRHDT and CDR2 FYEKMQ (reference sequence). The CDR3 sequence is CASSLSPLGGSSGNTIYF. In DNA, the CDR3 is TGTGCCAGCAGCTTATCTCCATTGGGGGGGTCCTCTGGAAACACCATATATTTT. The whole variable domain, filled in from reference TRBV13 and TRBJ1-3, reads AAGVIQSPRHLIKEKRETATLKCYPIPRHDTVYWYQQGPGQDPQFLISFYEKMQSDKGSIPDRFSAQQFSDYHSELNMSSLELGDSALYFCASSLSPLGGSSGNTIYFGEGSWLTVV.

The V gene is TRBV6-1, the J gene TRBJ1-5; the D gene is possibly TRBD1 (6 bases). Deletions cut 0 bases from V and 1 base from J, with 13 bases between. The germline CDR1 and CDR2 sequences are MNHNS and SASEGT. The CDR3 spans 17 residues. CDR3 coding DNA: TGTGCCAGCAGTGAAGCCGGGGGGCGGATAAGCAATCAGCCCCAGCATTTT. Its protein product is CASSEAGGRISNQPQHF.

This chain links TRBV13 with TRBJ2-1; TRBD2 matches at 8 bases. The length of the CDR3 is 16 residues. Germline assignment: CDR1 PRHDT and CDR2 FYEKMQ (reference sequence). The V gene end was trimmed by 5 bases and the J gene end by 4 bases; junction bases not matched to a gene: 10. The CDR3 DNA is TGTGCCAGCAGCCGCCGGGGTAGCGGGAATTACAATGAGCAGTTCTTC. Protein: CASSRRGSGNYNEQFF.

J is TRBJ2-7 and V is TRBV20-1; 8 bases are a match to TRBD1. CDR1 DFQATT and CDR2 SNEGSKA come from the germline V gene (reference sequence). CDR3 length: 11 residues. The J segment lost 13 bases and the V segment lost 1 base, leaving 6 bases of the junction unmatched. The CDR3 spells CSARVRDRYYF. DNA for the CDR3: TGCAGTGCTAGAGTCCGGGACAGGTATTACTTC.

This chain joins TRBV5-1 and TRBJ2-3; D is undetermined. Trimming shortened V by 6 bases and J by 4 bases, and 12 bases separated the two germline ends. The CDR3 loop spans 13 amino acids. CDR1 and CDR2 from the germline V gene are SGHRS and YFSETQ. The CDR3 region is CASTFLGSDTQYF. CDR3 sequence (DNA): TGCGCCAGCACCTTCCTAGGATCAGATACGCAGTATTTT.

The chain couples TRBV11-3 to TRBJ2-1, with D perhaps matching TRBD2 (6 bases). The germline V gene has CDR1 SGHNT and CDR2 YENEEA. Trimming stripped 3 bases from V and 6 bases from J, with 15 bases between. The CDR3 extends over 15 amino acids. The CDR3 loop is CASSFSAGTANEQFF. The CDR3 DNA reads as TGTGCCAGCAGCTTTTCGGCGGGAACAGCCAATGAGCAGTTCTTC.

This sequence joins TRBV6-2 or TRBV6-3 and TRBJ1-1; D is perhaps TRBD1 (6 bases). The germline gives CDR1 MNHEY, CDR2 SVGEGT. The CDR3 runs to 16 residues. The V gene lost 1 base and the J gene lost 1 base, with 13 bases spanning the gap. CDR3 coding DNA: TGTGCCAGCAGTTACTTGGGCAGGGGACAGAACACTGAAGCTTTCTTT. Translating it yields CASSYLGRGQNTEAFF.

CDR3 in DNA: TGTGCCAGCAGCTTAGCTGGGGGCGAATTGAGGACTGAAGCTTTCTTT. It translates to CASSLAGGELRTEAFF. The V call is TRBV11-2, the J call TRBJ1-1; possibly TRBD1 for D (6 bases). The CDR3 runs 16 residues. V was trimmed by 1 base and J by 5 bases, leaving 17 bases between them. Germline CDR1 reads SGHAT; CDR2 reads FQNNGV.

The CDR3 sequence: CASSVGIAGPLYEQYF. CDR3 DNA sequence: TGTGCCAGCAGCGTGGGGATAGCGGGCCCTCTTTACGAGCAGTACTTC. The V gene is TRBV9, the J gene TRBJ2-7, with 7 bases matching TRBD2. The CDR3 has 16 amino acids. Germline lookup yields CDR1 SGDLS and CDR2 YYNGEE. The V segment lost 2 bases and the J segment 4 bases; nucleotides outside the gene matches: 12.

The rearrangement links TRBV5-1 to TRBJ2-7, with TRBD1 matching 7 bases. This CDR3 has 15 residues. The germline gives CDR1 SGHRS, CDR2 YFSETQ. V trimming: 4 bases; J trimming: 4 bases; junction bases outside the gene matches: 11. CDR3 sequence (DNA): TGCGCCAGCAGCCCGGGCAAAGGACAGGTTTACGAGCAGTACTTC. Its translation: CASSPGKGQVYEQYF.

This clone was observed a handful of times. The rearrangement links TRBV7-9 to TRBJ1-4; perhaps TRBD1 as D (5 bases). The CDR3 has 15 residues. Trimming removed 4 bases from V and 6 bases from J, with 15 bases in between. Germline V gives CDR1 SEHNR, CDR2 FQNEAQ (reference sequence). The CDR3 DNA reads as TGTGCCAGCAGCTCCTTACCAGGGTTTGATGAAAAACTGTTTTTT. This codes for CASSSLPGFDEKLFF.

The genes are TRBV2 and TRBJ2-1, with 11 positions matching TRBD2. This CDR3 comprises 16 residues. Germline-derived CDR1 and CDR2 are SNHLY and FYNNEI. V was pared by 7 bases and J by 0 bases, with 5 bases of the junction left unmatched. The CDR3 DNA reads TGTGCCAGCACGGGACTAGCGGCCCTCTCCTACAATGAGCAGTTCTTC. Its translation is CASTGLAALSYNEQFF. The variable domain in full, completed from reference TRBV2 and TRBJ2-1, reads EPEVTQTPSHQVTQMGQEVILRCVPISNHLYFYWYRQILGQKVEFLVSFYNNEISEKSEIFDDQFSVERPDGSNFTLKIRSTKLEDSAMYFCASTGLAALSYNEQFFGPGTRLTVL.

This sequence joins TRBV19 and TRBJ2-5, with a weak D call TRBD1 (5 bases). Trimming removed 7 bases from V and 3 bases from J, with 18 bases in between. The CDR3 has 15 residues. In germline, CDR1 is LNHDA, CDR2 SQIVND (reference sequence). The CDR3 DNA follows: TGTGCCAGTACTCCCCGCGGACACAAAGAAGAGACCCAGTACTTC. Translated: CASTPRGHKEETQYF.